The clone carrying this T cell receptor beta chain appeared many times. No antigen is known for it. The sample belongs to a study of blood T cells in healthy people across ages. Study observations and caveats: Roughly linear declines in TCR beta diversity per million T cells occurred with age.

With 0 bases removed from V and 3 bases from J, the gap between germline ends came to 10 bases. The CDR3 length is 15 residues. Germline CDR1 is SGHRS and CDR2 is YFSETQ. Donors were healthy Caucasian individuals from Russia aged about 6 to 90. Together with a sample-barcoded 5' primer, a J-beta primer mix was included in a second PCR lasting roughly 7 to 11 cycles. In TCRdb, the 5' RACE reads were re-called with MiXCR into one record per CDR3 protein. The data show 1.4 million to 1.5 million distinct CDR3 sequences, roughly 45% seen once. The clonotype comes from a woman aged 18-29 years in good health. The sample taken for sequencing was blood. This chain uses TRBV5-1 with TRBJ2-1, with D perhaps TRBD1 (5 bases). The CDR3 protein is CASSLEPGLYNEQFF. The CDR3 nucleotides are TGCGCCAGCAGCTTGGAGCCAGGGCTCTACAATGAGCAGTTCTTC.